Detailed here is one T cell receptor beta chain. In the source study's methods: Nucleated cell counts were estimated from reference gene primer amplification. Using immunoSEQ multiplex PCR, the repertoire was profiled, and TCRdb retains in-frame clones only, with some absent. That table is the source of V, J and clone size, and D and trimming were worked out from the DNA. Of 75,000 to 100,000 clones in the sample, approximately 91% were seen once. These data come from a study of blood T cell repertoires in COVID-19. In the study overall: Samples taken during acute and convalescent COVID-19 were collected in the United States, Italy and Spain. From T cells, B-cell-depleted T cells, or PBMCs came the material, which was cDNA or gDNA.

The CDR3 loop spans 16 amino acids. Germline values: CDR1 GTSNPN, CDR2 SVGIG (reference sequence). V trimming: 7 bases; J trimming: 3 bases; junction bases outside the gene matches: 12. The sequencing sample was made of peripheral blood. This receptor was obtained from a man in his sixties or seventies with acute or convalescent COVID-19. This chain connects TRBV30 to TRBJ2-2; TRBD1 matches 9 bases. The DNA for the CDR3 is TGTGCCTTAGGACAGGGGCCCCTGCAGGACACCGGGGAGCTGTTTTTT. It translates to CALGQGPLQDTGELFF.